What follows is one T cell receptor (beta chain) and its context. Its antigen is unidentified. This specimen comes from a study of cytomegalovirus exposure and HLA in healthy donors. Across the whole study: One earlier analysis, a look at about 179 million T cells, found almost 120 million unique TCR beta sequences.

Study results and limitations: Looking again later, the authors saw that most CMV-associated TCR beta chains seemed HLA-restricted.

The CDR3 length is 15 residues. The V gene lost 2 bases and the J gene lost 1 base, with 10 bases spanning the gap. Germline V gives CDR1 MDHEN, CDR2 SYDVKM. Amplification used 60 Vbeta primers and 13 Jbeta primers. The assay was immunoSEQ multiplex PCR, and TCRdb's table has in-frame clones only and misses some. The sample has some 110,000 clones, 50% to 75% seen once. Specimen: PBMCs. This TCR derives from a woman in her forties in good health and CMV-seropositive. The chain combines TRBV28 with TRBJ2-3; the D is unclear. The CDR3 spells CASSLEVRGTDTQYF. CDR3 bases: TGTGCCAGCAGTTTAGAGGTCCGTGGCACAGATACGCAGTATTTT.